Presented here are 29 T cell receptor beta chains from one specimen sequenced in a study of Ad26.COV2.S vaccination and SARS-CoV-2 variants. The data were produced by immunoSEQ multiplex PCR, yet TCRdb's version contains in-frame clones alone and is incomplete. This sample yields around 450,000 clones, of which over 75% are seen a single time; 3.5% to 4% belongs to the top ten. The treatment denotes: around 19 received Ad26.COV2.S at low or high dose, single or two shots; 5 received placebo; per-sample allocation not given. Samples were taken on day 63 after the first vaccine or placebo injection. Source: peripheral blood, taken in a trial of Ad26.COV2.S vaccine versus placebo. The source of these receptors is a person between 18 and 60 years old who received the Ad26.COV2.S COVID-19 vaccine or a placebo.

The rearrangement links TRBV6-5 to TRBJ2-1, with D perhaps being TRBD1 or TRBD2 (5 bases each). The length of the CDR3 is 15 residues. Deletions cut 4 bases from V and 8 bases from J, with 18 bases between. From germline, CDR1 is MNHEY and CDR2 SVGAGI. The CDR3 bases are TGTGCCAGCAGTTCAGGGACCGCTGGGCGAGATGAGCAGTTCTTC. Protein product: CASSSGTAGRDEQFF.

The chain is built from TRBV28 and TRBJ1-4, with D maybe TRBD1 (6 bases). Germline V gene data show CDR1 as MDHEN and CDR2 as SYDVKM. With 5 bases removed from V and 7 bases from J, the gap between germline ends came to 17 bases. CDR3 length: 15 residues. The CDR3, as DNA: TGTGCCAGCAGTCTCAGGGGAAATTTGTTTGAAAAACTGTTTTTT. This translates into CASSLRGNLFEKLFF.

The chain recombines TRBV29-1 with TRBJ2-3; 11 bases match TRBD2. V dropped 4 bases and J dropped 7; count of bases not matched to a gene: 7. The CDR3 length is 14 residues. Germline-derived CDR1 and CDR2 are SQVTM and ANQGSEA. In DNA, the CDR3 is TGCAGCGTTGCGACTAGCGGGGCCCTTAATACGCAGTATTTT. Its protein product is CSVATSGALNTQYF.

The J gene is TRBJ2-3, the V gene TRBV2; D ambiguous. Looked up from germline, CDR1 is SNHLY and CDR2 is FYNNEI. This CDR3 is built from 14 residues. Trimming left V 6 bases short and J 0 bases short, with 10 bases between. The CDR3 DNA sequence: TGTGCCAGCAGGGGTTCAGCTAGCACAGATACGCAGTATTTT. Its protein product is CASRGSASTDTQYF.

This chain connects TRBV11-2 to TRBJ1-2, with 9 positions matching TRBD1. In germline, CDR1 is SGHAT, CDR2 FQNNGV. V lost 5 bases and J lost 4; bases outside the gene matches: 8. The CDR3 contains 15 residues. CDR3 nucleotides: TGTGCCAGCAGCCCCGGGACAGGGTGGGCCTATGGCTACACCTTC. It specifies CASSPGTGWAYGYTF. The whole variable domain, remainder taken from reference TRBV11-2 and TRBJ1-2, is EAGVAQSPRYKIIEKRQSVAFWCNPISGHATLYWYQQILGQGPKLLIQFQNNGVVDDSQLPKDRFSAERLKGVDSTLKIQPAKLEDSAVYLCASSPGTGWAYGYTFGSGTRLTVV.

This sequence joins TRBV5-4 and TRBJ2-3; D gene unclear. This CDR3 is built from 14 residues. Looked up from germline, CDR1 is SGHNT and CDR2 is YYREEE (reference sequence). Trimming removed 2 bases at V and 2 bases at J, with 9 bases between. The CDR3 sequence is CASSFTAFTDTQYF. CDR3 DNA sequence: TGTGCCAGCAGCTTCACCGCCTTCACAGATACGCAGTATTTT.

The chain is built from TRBV9 and TRBJ2-1; maybe TRBD1 (5 bases). Germline V gene lookup returns CDR1 SGDLS and CDR2 YYNGEE. The CDR3 extends over 13 amino acids. Deletions cut 4 bases from V and 4 bases from J, with 9 bases between. As DNA, the CDR3 is TGTGCCAGCAGCACAACAGGTTACAATGAGCAGTTCTTC. Translation: CASSTTGYNEQFF. Looking up the rest from reference TRBV9 and TRBJ2-1 gives the full variable domain: DSGVTQTPKHLITATGQRVTLRCSPRSGDLSVYWYQQSLDQGLQFLIQYYNGEERAKGNILERFSAQQFPDLHSELNLSSLELGDSALYFCASSTTGYNEQFFGPGTRLTVL.

The rearrangement links TRBV12-3 or TRBV12-4 to TRBJ2-1, with 12 bases that match TRBD2. CDR3 size: 13 residues. V dropped 6 bases and J dropped 9; count of bases not matched to a gene: 3. This chain's CDR3 is CASSTSGGSEQFF. CDR3 DNA sequence: TGTGCCAGCAGCACTAGCGGGGGGAGTGAGCAGTTCTTC.

J is TRBJ1-6 and V is TRBV28, with TRBD1 as a possible D gene (6 bases). The CDR3 consists of 14 residues. Trimming cost V 3 bases and J 8 bases, with 11 bases left between them. Germline V lookup: CDR1 MDHEN, CDR2 SYDVKM. CDR3 DNA sequence: TGTGCCAGCAGTTTTAGGGGGGGCTATTCACCCCTCCACTTT. Residues: CASSFRGGYSPLHF.

The chain links TRBV4-1 to TRBJ2-7; TRBD1 agrees at 7 bases. The CDR3 covers 13 residues. J gave up 3 bases and V 3 bases, and 2 bases lay outside the gene matches. CDR1 and CDR2 (germline): MGHRA, YSYEKL. The CDR3 DNA reads TGCGCCAGCAGCCAGGGGACAGACTACGAGCAGTACTTC. Residues: CASSQGTDYEQYF.

V and J are TRBV19 and TRBJ2-2; D unclear. The germline gives CDR1 LNHDA, CDR2 SQIVND (reference sequence). This CDR3 has 16 amino acids. Trimming pared 3 bases from V and 0 bases from J, leaving 11 bases between. CDR3 in DNA: TGTGCCAGTAGTATCGCGAGATTCGCGAACACCGGGGAGCTGTTTTTT. Protein product: CASSIARFANTGELFF.

This clone was counted only a few times. The V gene is TRBV6-2 or TRBV6-3, the J gene TRBJ2-7; 7 bases map to TRBD1. Germline V gene data show CDR1 as MNHEY and CDR2 as SVGEGT. With 5 bases clipped from V and 0 bases from J, the junction kept 7 bases outside the gene matches. The CDR3 covers 15 residues. The CDR3 is CASSRSGTASYEQYF. CDR3 bases: TGTGCCAGCAGTCGGTCCGGGACAGCCTCCTACGAGCAGTACTTC.

This clone came up many times. V gene TRBV6-5 combines with J gene TRBJ2-2; maybe TRBD1 (6 bases). The germline CDR1 and CDR2 sequences are MNHEY and SVGAGI. Deletions cut 7 bases from V and 4 bases from J, with 13 bases between. This CDR3 has 14 amino acids. As DNA, the CDR3 is TGTGCCAGCAAGGGAACAGGGCCCACCGGGGAGCTGTTTTTT. It translates to CASKGTGPTGELFF.

The chain joins TRBV5-1 to TRBJ1-2; 7 positions agree with TRBD1. The germline V gene has CDR1 SGHRS and CDR2 YFSETQ. J was trimmed by 5 bases and V by 4 bases; bases with no gene match: 2. The CDR3 loop spans 12 amino acids. CDR3 amino acids: CASSTTGYGYTF. In DNA form, the CDR3 reads TGCGCCAGCAGCACGACAGGGTATGGCTACACCTTC.

This clone came up once. This rearrangement joins TRBV6-5 to TRBJ1-1, with D possibly TRBD1 on 6 matching bases. Germline V lookup: CDR1 MNHEY, CDR2 SVGAGI. With 0 bases removed from V and 7 bases from J, the gap between germline ends came to 15 bases. The CDR3 loop spans 15 amino acids. CDR3 residues: CASSYSNRGRGEAFF. In DNA, the CDR3 is TGTGCCAGCAGTTACTCGAACCGGGGGCGGGGTGAAGCTTTCTTT.

The CDR3 DNA sequence: TGTGCCAGCAGCGCCCCCGGGAGCGGGGGGGAGCAGTTCTTC. It codes for CASSAPGSGGEQFF. This rearrangement joins TRBV9 to TRBJ2-1; 9 positions match TRBD2. J gave up 10 bases and V 3 bases, and 8 bases lay outside the gene matches. Looked up from germline, CDR1 is SGDLS and CDR2 is YYNGEE. The CDR3 totals 14 residues.

The chain couples TRBV9 to TRBJ2-7; TRBD1 agrees at 10 bases. The germline V gene has CDR1 SGDLS and CDR2 YYNGEE. CDR3 length: 15 residues. Unmatched junction bases numbered 8, after V lost 2 bases and J lost 6 bases. CDR3 sequence: CASSVTGGGLLEQYF. CDR3 coding DNA: TGTGCCAGCAGCGTGACAGGGGGCGGTTTGCTCGAGCAGTACTTC. Full variable domain (missing parts from reference TRBV9 and TRBJ2-7): DSGVTQTPKHLITATGQRVTLRCSPRSGDLSVYWYQQSLDQGLQFLIQYYNGEERAKGNILERFSAQQFPDLHSELNLSSLELGDSALYFCASSVTGGGLLEQYFGPGTRLTVT.

To note about this clone: The junction differs from germline at one of its ends, possibly a read error. The genes are TRBV7-7 and TRBJ2-2; D may match TRBD1 or TRBD2 (5 bases each). Germline V gene sequence: CDR1 SSHAT, CDR2 FNYEAQ (reference sequence). The CDR3 loop spans 15 amino acids. The CDR3 loop reads CASSLEGPDTGELFF. In nucleotides, the CDR3 is TGTGCTAGCAGCTTAGAGGGACCGGACACCGGGGAGCTGTTTTTT. The full variable domain, completed using reference TRBV7-7 and TRBJ2-2, is GAGVSQSPRYKVTKRGQDVTLRCDPISSHATLYWYQQALGQGPEFLTYFNYEAQPDKSGLPSDRFSAERPEGSISTLTIQRTEQRDSAMYRCASSLEGPDTGELFFGEGSRLTVL.

The V gene is TRBV7-2, the J gene TRBJ2-7; 8 bases fit TRBD1. Germline CDR1 is SGHTA and CDR2 is FQGNSA. CDR3 length: 14 amino acids. Trimming removed 4 bases from V and 5 bases from J; junction bases left unmatched: 7. The CDR3 region is CASSSDRVSNEQYF. The CDR3 nucleotides read TGTGCCAGCAGCTCGGACAGGGTCTCTAACGAGCAGTACTTC. Looking up the rest from reference TRBV7-2 and TRBJ2-7 gives the full variable domain: GAGVSQSPSNKVTEKGKDVELRCDPISGHTALYWYRQSLGQGLEFLIYFQGNSAPDKSGLPSDRFSAERTGGSVSTLTIQRTQQEDSAVYLCASSSDRVSNEQYFGPGTRLTVT.

Of note for this clone: The sample holds other DNA sequences that translate to the same CDR3. V and J are TRBV11-2 and TRBJ1-4; D may be TRBD1 (5 bases). V was shortened by 0 bases and J by 8 bases, with 7 bases between the two germline ends. This CDR3 spans 13 amino acids. CDR1 and CDR2 (germline): SGHAT, FQNNGV. The CDR3 spells CASSLDRGEKLFF. As DNA, the CDR3 is TGTGCCAGCAGCTTAGATAGGGGCGAAAAACTGTTTTTT.

This clone was detected only once. The J gene is TRBJ1-5, the V gene TRBV4-1; 7 bases are shared with TRBD1. Trimming at V came to 0 bases and at J to 0 bases, leaving 5 bases not matched to a gene. Germline CDR1 reads MGHRA; CDR2 reads YSYEKL. The CDR3 is made up of 17 amino acids. CDR3 nucleotides: TGCGCCAGCAGCCAAGAAGGGACAGATTATAGCAATCAGCCCCAGCATTTT. It is translated as CASSQEGTDYSNQPQHF.

This clone showed up just a few times. The gene calls are TRBV5-8 and TRBJ1-4; no firm D call. CDR1 SGHTS and CDR2 YDEGEE come from the germline V gene. The CDR3 covers 15 residues. The V gene lost 5 bases and the J gene lost 8 bases, with 19 bases spanning the gap. The CDR3 sequence is CASSSLGGLGEKLFF. CDR3 nucleotides: TGTGCCAGCAGTAGCTTGGGAGGGCTTGGGGAAAAACTGTTTTTT. The whole variable domain, filled in from reference TRBV5-8 and TRBJ1-4, reads EAGVTQSPTHLIKTRGQQATLRCSPISGHTSVYWYQQALGLGLQFLLWYDEGEERNRGNFPPRFSGRQFPNYSSELNVNALELEDSALYLCASSSLGGLGEKLFFGSGTQLSVL.

The chain combines TRBV6-1 with TRBJ1-6; perhaps TRBD1 as D (5 bases). Germline V CDR1 and CDR2: MNHNS, SASEGT. The CDR3 consists of 16 residues. The V end was cut by 0 bases, the J end by 10 bases, with 16 bases between. The CDR3 region has the DNA TGTGCCAGCAGTGAAGCGCTTACTCAGGGTCGATCACCCCTCCACTTT. Amino acids: CASSEALTQGRSPLHF.

This clone showed up just a few times. The chain recombines TRBV7-9 with TRBJ2-2; D possibly corresponds to TRBD2 (6 bases). This CDR3 spans 14 amino acids. The germline CDR1 and CDR2 sequences are SEHNR and FQNEAQ (reference sequence). V was cut by 3 bases and J by 6 bases, with 11 bases left in between. CDR3 protein: CASSFTGLPGELFF. The CDR3 DNA reads as TGTGCCAGCAGCTTTACCGGACTACCCGGGGAGCTGTTTTTT.

V gene TRBV19 combines with J gene TRBJ2-3, with a possible D match to TRBD1 (6 bases). From germline, CDR1 is LNHDA and CDR2 SQIVND (reference sequence). Trimming shortened V by 8 bases and J by 4 bases, and 13 bases separated the two germline ends. CDR3 size: 13 residues. CDR3: CASDQTGSDTQYF. The DNA of the CDR3 is TGTGCCAGTGATCAAACAGGGTCAGATACGCAGTATTTT.

The chain combines TRBV4-3 with TRBJ1-3, with TRBD1 matching over 8 bases. V trimming: 4 bases; J trimming: 2 bases; junction bases outside the gene matches: 4. The length of the CDR3 is 15 residues. The germline V gene encodes CDR1 LGHNA and CDR2 YSLEER. The CDR3 sequence is CASSRVRGPGNTIYF. The CDR3 DNA reads TGCGCCAGCAGCCGCGTCAGGGGGCCTGGAAACACCATATATTTT.

V is TRBV9 and J is TRBJ1-2; TRBD1 agrees at 12 bases. The trim removed 0 bases at V and 6 bases at J, leaving 3 bases unmatched. CDR1 is SGDLS, CDR2 YYNGEE, per germline. This CDR3 contains 15 residues. The DNA of the CDR3 is TGTGCCAGCAGCGTAGCTGGGACAGGGGGCGATGGCTACACCTTC. Its translation: CASSVAGTGGDGYTF.

About this clone itself: The junction does not match germline at one end; this may be a read error. CDR3 residues: CASTFDRMEGETQYF. In DNA, the CDR3 is TGTGCCAGCACTTTTGACAGAATGGAGGGGGAGACCCAGTACTTC. The chain uses TRBV5-1 and TRBJ2-5; a possible D gene is TRBD2 (6 bases). This CDR3 contains 15 residues. The germline CDR1 and CDR2 sequences are SGHRS and YFSETQ.

This chain links TRBV4-3 with TRBJ2-2; D gene uncertain. CDR3 length equals 11 residues. The germline CDR1 and CDR2 sequences are LGHNA and YSLEER. V was clipped by 4 bases and J by 4 bases, with 1 base between them. The CDR3 loop is CASSLTGELFF. DNA of the CDR3: TGCGCCAGCAGCCTCACCGGGGAGCTGTTTTTT.